Listed below are T cell receptor beta chains from one sample, sequenced in a study of regulatory T cells in long-lasting Graves disease. TCRdb analysed the multiplex PCR reads with MiXCR anew, one entry per CDR3 protein. Of 360,000 or so distinct CDR3 sequences in the sample, about 23% were seen once. The material was peripheral blood mononuclear cells (PBMCs), obtained when the disease was refractory, from a patient treated with antithyroid drugs. These TCRs come from a woman in her 40s with Graves disease. The CDR3 runs from the conserved cysteine through the conserved F or W. The D gene is left open where the match is weak. Clone size is not always given. Where it is, it says once, few, many or a class for expanded clones.

clone_size | d_call | j_call | v_call | cdr3_nt | cdr3_aa
- | TRBD1 | TRBJ1-6 | TRBV28 | TGTGCCAGCAGCATATGGACAGGGGTTTTTTCACCCCTCCACTTT | CASSIWTGVFSPLHF
many | - | TRBJ1-5 | TRBV28 | TGTGCCAGCAGCCAGATCGCCTGGGGGAAGGTAGGACAGCCCCAGCATTTT | CASSQIAWGKVGQPQHF
- | - | TRBJ2-3 | TRBV3-1 | TGTGCCAGCAGCTACCGTACAGATACGCAGTATTTT | CASSYRTDTQYF
many | - | TRBJ1-1 | TRBV7-6 | TGTGCCAGCAGCCTAGAAAGAGGGGATTTGAACACTGAAGCTTTCTTT | CASSLERGDLNTEAFF
few | - | TRBJ1-5 | TRBV19 | TGTGCCAGTAGTATCGGACAGAACAATCAGCCCCAGCATTTT | CASSIGQNNQPQHF
few | - | TRBJ2-1 | TRBV7-2 | TGTGCCAGCAGCTTATACGACGGGAGCGTATACAATGAGCAGTTCTTC | CASSLYDGSVYNEQFF
many | TRBD1 | TRBJ1-1 | TRBV28 | TGTGCCAGCAGTCCGACAGGGGCGGGGGGTGAAGCTTTCTTT | CASSPTGAGGEAFF
many | TRBD1 | TRBJ2-7 | TRBV28 | TGTGCCAGCAGAATCGACAGGGGGCGGGAGCAGTACTTC | CASRIDRGREQYF
few | TRBD1 | TRBJ2-2 | TRBV27 | TGTGCCAGCAGTAACAGGGGACAGGGATACACCGGGGAGCTGTTTTTT | CASSNRGQGYTGELFF
many | TRBD2 | TRBJ2-7 | TRBV6-5 | TGTGCCAGCAGTTACCAGGCGGGAGGACCCTACGAGCAGTACTTC | CASSYQAGGPYEQYF
- | - | TRBJ1-5 | TRBV3-1 | TGTGCCAGCAGCCAGGGGGCCGCGCCCCAGCATTTT | CASSQGAAPQHF
many | TRBD2 | TRBJ2-5 | TRBV11-2 | TGTGCCAGCAGCTCCCGGGGGGTGGTGGAGACCCAGTACTTC | CASSSRGVVETQYF
many | - | TRBJ2-7 | TRBV11-2 | TGTGCCAGCAGCTCACTCAGGGTGCGCTCTTACGAGCAGTACTTC | CASSSLRVRSYEQYF
few | - | TRBJ1-5 | TRBV20-1 | TGCAGTGCTAGACTTACTACACGTAGCAATCAGCCCCAGCATTTT | CSARLTTRSNQPQHF
many | - | TRBJ1-1 | TRBV11-2 | TGTGCCAGCAGCTTAGTAACAGACAACACTGAAGCTTTCTTT | CASSLVTDNTEAFF
many | TRBD1 | TRBJ1-5 | TRBV28 | TGTGCCAGCAGCCTACAGGGGGCTCAGCCCCAGCATTTT | CASSLQGAQPQHF
- | - | TRBJ2-3 | TRBV12-5 | TGTGCTAGCACTACAGACGGTGCTAGCACAGATACGCAGTATTTT | CASTTDGASTDTQYF
- | - | TRBJ1-2 | TRBV6-1 | TGTGCCAGCAGCCAAAAGGGGGACGTCTATGGCTACACCTTC | CASSQKGDVYGYTF
many | TRBD1 | TRBJ1-5 | TRBV28 | TGTGCCAGCAGGCCCGGGACAGGGGGCGCTGAGCCCCAGCATTTT | CASRPGTGGAEPQHF
- | TRBD2 | TRBJ2-1 | TRBV15 | TGTGCCACCAGCAGAGCGTTCCCGGGACTAGCGGGAGGGCCAAATGAGCAGTTCTTC | CATSRAFPGLAGGPNEQFF
- | - | TRBJ2-2 | TRBV11-2 | TGTGCCAGCAGCTTAGGACGAGGACTACTCACCGGGGAGCTGTTTTTT | CASSLGRGLLTGELFF
- | - | TRBJ2-7 | TRBV7-2 | TGTGTCAGCAGCTTAGTTCTACAGGGTCGTTCTATCTACTACGAGCAGTACTTC | CVSSLVLQGRSIYYEQYF
few | - | TRBJ2-7 | TRBV10-3 | TGTGCCATCAGTCCCGCCAACGAGCAGTACTTC | CAISPANEQYF
many | - | TRBJ1-5 | TRBV28 | TGTGCCAGCAGTTTACGGGAGACGAATCAGCCCCAGCATTTT | CASSLRETNQPQHF
many | - | TRBJ2-7 | TRBV15 | TGTGCCACCGGACATCATTCTAACGAGCAGTACTTC | CATGHHSNEQYF
- | - | TRBJ2-2 | TRBV9 | TGTGCCAGCGAAACTGTCGGGACCGGGGAGCTGTTTTTT | CASETVGTGELFF
- | TRBD2 | TRBJ2-7 | TRBV4-1 | TGCGCCAGCAGCCATCCGGGACTAGCGACCGAGCAGTACTTC | CASSHPGLATEQYF
- | - | TRBJ2-2 | TRBV9 | TGTGCCAGCAGCGTAGACCTTACTTCGAACACCGGGGAGCTGTTTTTT | CASSVDLTSNTGELFF
- | - | TRBJ2-3 | TRBV20-1 | TGCAGTGCCCCCCCCACGCGCACAGATACGCAGTATTTT | CSAPPTRTDTQYF
- | - | TRBJ1-5 | TRBV10-3 | TGTGCCATCAGTGAGCCCAAAAAAGGGACTATCAATCAGCCCCGGCATTTT | CAISEPKKGTINQPRHF
few | TRBD1 | TRBJ1-5 | TRBV10-3 | TGTGCCATCAGTCAGGGGGACTATAGCAATCAGCCCCAGCATTTT | CAISQGDYSNQPQHF
many | TRBD1 | TRBJ1-2 | TRBV11-2 | TGTGCCAGCAGCTTTTGGCGGACAGGGGAGGAGCATGGCTACACCTTC | CASSFWRTGEEHGYTF
many | - | TRBJ1-1 | TRBV5-8 | TGTGCCAGCAGCTCCTTGGGAGCGAACACTGAAGCTTTCTTT | CASSSLGANTEAFF
many | - | TRBJ1-1 | TRBV11-2 | TGTGCCAGCAGCCGTCTCGGGGCTTCTGAAGCTTTCTTT | CASSRLGASEAFF
few | - | TRBJ2-7 | TRBV12-3/TRBV12-4 | TGTGCCAGCAGTTACCTGGGTCCGGACGAGCAGTACTTC | CASSYLGPDEQYF